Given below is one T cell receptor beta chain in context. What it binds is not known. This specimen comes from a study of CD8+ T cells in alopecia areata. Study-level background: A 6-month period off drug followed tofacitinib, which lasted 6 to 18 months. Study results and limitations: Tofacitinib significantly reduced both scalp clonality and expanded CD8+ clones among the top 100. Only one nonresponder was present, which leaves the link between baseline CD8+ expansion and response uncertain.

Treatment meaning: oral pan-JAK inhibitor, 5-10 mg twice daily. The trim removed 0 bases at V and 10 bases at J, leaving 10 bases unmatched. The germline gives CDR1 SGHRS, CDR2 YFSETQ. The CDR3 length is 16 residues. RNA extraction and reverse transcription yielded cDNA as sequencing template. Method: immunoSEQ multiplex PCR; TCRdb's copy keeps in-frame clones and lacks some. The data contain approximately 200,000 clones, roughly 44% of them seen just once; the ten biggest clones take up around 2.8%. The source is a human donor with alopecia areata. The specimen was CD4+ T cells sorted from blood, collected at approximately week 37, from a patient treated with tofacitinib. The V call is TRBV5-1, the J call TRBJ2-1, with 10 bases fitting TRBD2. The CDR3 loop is CASSLEIAGGLGEQFF. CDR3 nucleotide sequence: TGCGCCAGCAGCTTGGAGATAGCGGGAGGCTTGGGGGAGCAGTTCTTC. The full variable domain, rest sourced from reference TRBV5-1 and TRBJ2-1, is KAGVTQTPRYLIKTRGQQVTLSCSPISGHRSVSWYQQTPGQGLQFLFEYFSETQRNKGNFPGRFSGRQFSNSRSEMNVSTLELGDSALYLCASSLEIAGGLGEQFFGPGTRLTVL.